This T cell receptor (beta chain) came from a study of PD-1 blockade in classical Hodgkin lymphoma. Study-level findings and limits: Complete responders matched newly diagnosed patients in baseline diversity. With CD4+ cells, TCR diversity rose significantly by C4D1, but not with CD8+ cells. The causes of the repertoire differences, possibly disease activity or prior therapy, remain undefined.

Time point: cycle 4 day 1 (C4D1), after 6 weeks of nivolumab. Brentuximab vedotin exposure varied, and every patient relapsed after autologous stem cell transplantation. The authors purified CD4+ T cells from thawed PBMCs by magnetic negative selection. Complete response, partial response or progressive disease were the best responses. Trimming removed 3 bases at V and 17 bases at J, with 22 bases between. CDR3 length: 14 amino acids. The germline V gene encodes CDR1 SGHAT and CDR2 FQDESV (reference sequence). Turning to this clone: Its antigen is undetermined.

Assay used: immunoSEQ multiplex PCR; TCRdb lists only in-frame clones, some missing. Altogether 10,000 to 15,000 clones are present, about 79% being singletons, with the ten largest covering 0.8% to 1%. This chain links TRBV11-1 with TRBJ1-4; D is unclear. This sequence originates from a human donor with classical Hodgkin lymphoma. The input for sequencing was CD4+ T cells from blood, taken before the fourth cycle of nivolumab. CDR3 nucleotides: TGTGCCAGCAGCTTCGATCTAGGGTCCGAGACACAATTTTTT. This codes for CASSFDLGSETQFF.